The clone carrying this T cell receptor beta chain has more than one count but fewer than ten. Its antigen is not identified. The V gene's germline CDR1 is SGHTA and CDR2 FQGNSA. Trimming shortened V by 7 bases and J by 6 bases, and 18 bases separated the two germline ends. CDR3 length equals 15 residues. This sample is part of a study of regulatory T cells in long-lasting Graves disease. Noted time point: persistent/refractory GD, antithyroid drugs over 5 years with positive TRAb. Making the TCR library involved RNA that had been extracted from PBMCs. An endocrinology department located in Xi'an, China, was where the patients came from. Points from the study as a whole: TRBV28, TRBJ1-2 and TRBJ2-5 were segments that persistent disease favored.

For TCR beta, libraries came from iRepertoire HTBI primers and Arm-PCR of CDR3 regions. TCRdb re-called the multiplex PCR reads through MiXCR, storing one row per CDR3 protein. The sample lists about 660,000 distinct CDR3 sequences, around 32% seen once, with 35% to 55% in the top ten. The genes are TRBV7-2 and TRBJ2-2, with D tentatively TRBD2 (5 bases). The receptor was derived from a female donor with Graves disease. Sample: peripheral blood mononuclear cells (PBMCs), taken when the disease was refractory, from a patient treated with antithyroid drugs. CDR3 sequence reads: CASIKRAGGPGELFF. The DNA of the CDR3 is TGTGCCAGCATCAAAAGGGCAGGAGGTCCCGGGGAGCTGTTTTTT.